The 6 T cell receptor beta chains in this list originate from one sample, sequenced in a study of shared clonotypes between healthy human individuals. The repertoire was sequenced with immunoSEQ multiplex PCR; TCRdb's copy has only in-frame clones and lacks some. Of around 300,000 clones listed, roughly 84% were seen once; the top ten hold 15% to 20%. Sequencing was done on a sample of memory CD8+ T cells sorted from blood. Subset described: CD45RO+ cells pooled with CCR7-negative TemRA cells. The receptors derive from a man younger than 30 in good health.

The V call is TRBV20-1, the J call TRBJ2-7; D is uncertain. This CDR3 has 11 amino acids. V was clipped by 5 bases and J by 3 bases, with 8 bases between them. Germline CDR1 reads DFQATT; CDR2 reads SNEGSKA (reference sequence). This CDR3 is CSASRIYEQYF. The DNA of the CDR3 is TGCAGTGCTTCCAGAATCTACGAGCAGTACTTC.

The V gene is TRBV2, the J gene TRBJ1-1; D might be TRBD1 (5 bases). The CDR3 is 13 residues long. The germline V gene encodes CDR1 SNHLY and CDR2 FYNNEI. Between the trimmed V and J ends, which lost 7 bases and 1 base, there was a span of 10 bases. CDR3 DNA sequence: TGTGCCAGCAAGGACATTTGGAACACTGAAGCTTTCTTT. Translated: CASKDIWNTEAFF.

This chain joins TRBV2 and TRBJ2-3; the match to TRBD2 covers 11 bases. The CDR3 runs to 18 residues. V was clipped by 4 bases and J by 3 bases; unmatched bases: 12. Per the germline V gene, CDR1 is SNHLY and CDR2 is FYNNEI. The CDR3 DNA reads as TGTGCCAGCAGTGTCGTAGCGGGAGGGCCAGTTGGGACAGATACGCAGTATTTT. This codes for CASSVVAGGPVGTDTQYF. The variable domain in full, completed from reference TRBV2 and TRBJ2-3, reads EPEVTQTPSHQVTQMGQEVILRCVPISNHLYFYWYRQILGQKVEFLVSFYNNEISEKSEIFDDQFSVERPDGSNFTLKIRSTKLEDSAMYFCASSVVAGGPVGTDTQYFGPGTRLTVL.

V is TRBV5-4 and J is TRBJ1-5; no clear D gene. The V and J ends lost 4 bases and 6 bases respectively, with 17 bases between them. Germline V gives CDR1 SGHNT, CDR2 YYREEE (reference sequence). There are 15 residues in the CDR3. The CDR3 DNA is TGTGCCAGCAGCGACTCCCCTTTAAGCGGTCAGCCCCAGCATTTT. Residues: CASSDSPLSGQPQHF.

This rearrangement joins TRBV5-1 to TRBJ1-1, with D uncertain. Germline-derived CDR1 and CDR2 are SGHRS and YFSETQ. The CDR3 has 15 amino acids. Trimming left V 4 bases short and J 0 bases short, with 13 bases between. CDR3 sequence: CASSQMPIMNTEAFF. CDR3 in DNA: TGCGCCAGCAGCCAGATGCCGATTATGAACACTGAAGCTTTCTTT.

This clone has a count of ten or more. The chain employs TRBV7-9 and TRBJ2-5, with 8 bases lining up with TRBD2. The germline V gene encodes CDR1 SEHNR and CDR2 FQNEAQ (reference sequence). V shed 6 bases and J 0 bases; nucleotides not matched to a gene: 9. This CDR3 is 16 amino acids long. The CDR3 DNA sequence: TGTGCCAGCAGTGATCTGGGACTAGGGTACCAAGAGACCCAGTACTTC. It is translated as CASSDLGLGYQETQYF.